The 29 T cell receptor beta chains presented below share a single source sample, sequenced in a study of T cells in Graves' hyperthyroidism and ophthalmopathy. The source material, RNA transcripts, was used to amplify TCR beta CDR3 regions. HTBI primers drove first-round RT-PCR of the TCR CDR3. TCRdb ran MiXCR on the multiplex PCR reads and lists one entry per CDR3 protein. This table holds 600,000 to 850,000 distinct CDR3 sequences, around a sixth found once. Source material: blood. The receptors were gathered from a woman between 50 and 59 years old with Graves' hyperthyroidism that later progressed to Graves' ophthalmopathy.

About this clonotype: This clone may be a read error of a much larger clone one base away. The chain uses TRBV6-2 or TRBV6-3 and TRBJ1-5; 7 nucleotides match TRBD1. This CDR3 has 13 residues. Per the germline V gene, CDR1 is MNHEY and CDR2 is SVGEGT. J gave up 4 bases and V 7 bases, and 4 bases lay outside the gene matches. The CDR3 DNA reads as TGTGCCAGCACCGACAGGGAGAATCAGCCCCAGCATTTT. Its protein is CASTDRENQPQHF.

This chain connects TRBV2 to TRBJ1-6, with D possibly matching TRBD1 (5 bases). Germline values: CDR1 SNHLY, CDR2 FYNNEI. The length of the CDR3 is 15 residues. The germline V and J ends were trimmed by 2 bases and 7 bases, with 12 bases remaining between them. The CDR3: CASSETGPYNSPLHF. For the CDR3, the DNA is TGTGCCAGCAGTGAAACGGGACCTTACAATTCACCCCTCCACTTT. The whole variable domain, remainder taken from reference TRBV2 and TRBJ1-6, is EPEVTQTPSHQVTQMGQEVILRCVPISNHLYFYWYRQILGQKVEFLVSFYNNEISEKSEIFDDQFSVERPDGSNFTLKIRSTKLEDSAMYFCASSETGPYNSPLHFGNGTRLTVT.

This clonotype was observed many times. This sequence joins TRBV12-3 or TRBV12-4 and TRBJ2-3; 9 bases are a match to TRBD1. V was pared by 5 bases and J by 5 bases, with 14 bases of the junction left unmatched. The CDR3 has 17 residues. The CDR3 region is CASSPETGGTGVDTQYF. The CDR3 bases are TGTGCCAGCAGTCCAGAAACAGGGGGCACAGGGGTAGATACGCAGTATTTT.

This clonotype was seen ten or more times. The rearrangement links TRBV6-1 to TRBJ2-6; D uncertain. Trimming took off 8 bases at V and 0 bases at J, with 11 bases between the two ends. The CDR3 sequence is 15 residues long. From germline, CDR1 is MNHNS and CDR2 SASEGT. The CDR3 DNA is TGTGCCAGCCTAAGAGGAGCCTCTGGGGCCAACGTCCTGACTTTC. Translation: CASLRGASGANVLTF.

There are many counts of this clonotype. CDR3 in DNA: TGCAGTGCTACAGGGGGACTAGCGGGGCAAGAGACCCAGTACTTC. Protein product: CSATGGLAGQETQYF. The V call is TRBV20-1, the J call TRBJ2-5; 13 positions agree with TRBD2. Trimming at V came to 4 bases and at J to 2 bases, leaving 4 bases not matched to a gene. The CDR3 has 15 amino acids. CDR1 DFQATT and CDR2 SNEGSKA come from the germline V gene (reference sequence).

The gene calls are TRBV12-3 or TRBV12-4 and TRBJ1-2; TRBD1 aligns across 8 bases. V lost 6 bases, J lost 6 bases, and 0 bases stayed unmatched. This CDR3 has 11 residues. In nucleotides, the CDR3 is TGTGCCAGCAGGACAGGGGATGGCTACACCTTC. It translates to CASRTGDGYTF.

This clonotype was counted at least ten times. The gene calls are TRBV3-1 and TRBJ1-1; 8 positions match TRBD1. The CDR3 length is 14 residues. Germline CDR1 LGHDT, CDR2 YNNKEL (reference sequence). With V trimmed by 4 bases and J by 3 bases, 4 bases remained unmatched. CDR3 protein: CASSPSQGDTEAFF. CDR3 in DNA: TGTGCCAGCAGCCCATCACAGGGGGACACTGAAGCTTTCTTT.

This rearrangement joins TRBV20-1 to TRBJ1-2; no reliable D call. The V end was cut by 5 bases, the J end by 4 bases, with 5 bases between. There are 10 residues in the CDR3. Germline assignment: CDR1 DFQATT and CDR2 SNEGSKA (reference sequence). CDR3 residues: CSAWGYGYTF. The CDR3 coding sequence is TGCAGTGCTTGGGGCTATGGCTACACCTTC.

There are many counts of this clonotype. V usage is TRBV6-1 and J usage is TRBJ2-1, with D possibly called TRBD1 or TRBD2 (5 bases each). This CDR3 spans 13 amino acids. Trimming removed 3 bases at V and 3 bases at J, with 6 bases between. The V gene's germline CDR1 is MNHNS and CDR2 SASEGT. CDR3: CASSEGVYNEQFF. The CDR3 DNA sequence: TGTGCCAGCAGTGAGGGGGTCTACAATGAGCAGTTCTTC.

This clonotype was seen a handful of times. CDR3 DNA sequence: TGTGCCAGCAGTTACTCGCTTGGGAGCACTGAAGCTTTCTTT. This translates into CASSYSLGSTEAFF. The genes are TRBV6-5 and TRBJ1-1; no definite D call. Germline-derived CDR1 and CDR2 are MNHEY and SVGAGI. The CDR3 totals 14 residues. Trimming took off 0 bases at V and 4 bases at J, with 9 bases between the two ends.

This clonotype was seen at least ten times. This chain links TRBV20-1 with TRBJ1-2, with TRBD1 as a possible D gene (5 bases). Trimming cost V 6 bases and J 3 bases, with 14 bases left between them. This CDR3 comprises 13 residues. Germline values: CDR1 DFQATT, CDR2 SNEGSKA (reference sequence). CDR3 amino acids: CSAARGPDYGYTF. CDR3 DNA: TGCAGTGCCGCGAGGGGCCCAGACTATGGCTACACCTTC.

There are a few counts of this clonotype. This chain links TRBV27 with TRBJ2-4; 11 bases fit TRBD2. Germline lookup yields CDR1 MNHEY and CDR2 SMNVEV (reference sequence). The CDR3 length is 20 residues. The junction had 15 bases not matched to a gene; V was cut back by 5 bases and J by 0 bases. The CDR3 loop reads CASSLPGTSGRSLAKNIQYF. CDR3 DNA sequence: TGTGCCAGCAGTCTGCCCGGGACTAGCGGCAGGTCCTTAGCCAAAAACATTCAGTACTTC.

This clonotype was seen only once. The CDR3 protein is CASSLGATWSEKLFF. CDR3 DNA sequence: TGCGCCAGCAGCTTGGGGGCGACATGGAGTGAAAAACTGTTTTTT. The chain couples TRBV5-1 to TRBJ1-4; unclear D gene. The CDR3 contains 15 residues. V lost 0 bases, J lost 7 bases, and 13 bases lay in between. Per germline, CDR1 SGHRS and CDR2 YFSETQ.

The V gene is TRBV7-9, the J gene TRBJ2-1, with 9 bases aligning to TRBD2. Germline CDR1 and CDR2: SEHNR and FQNEAQ (reference sequence). The CDR3 runs to 17 residues. V gave up 4 bases and J gave up 5 bases; unmatched junction bases: 12. CDR3 nucleotide sequence: TGTGCCAGCAGCTCCCCCTTGGGCGGGAGGGCCGACAATGAGCAGTTCTTC. This sequence encodes CASSSPLGGRADNEQFF.

The sample holds a few counts of this clonotype. The chain joins TRBV20-1 to TRBJ2-3; 11 bases map to TRBD2. This CDR3 comprises 16 residues. Germline-derived CDR1 and CDR2 are DFQATT and SNEGSKA (reference sequence). After removal of 3 bases from V and 0 bases from J, the junction contained 5 bases not matched to a gene. The CDR3 protein is CSARGGLAGSTDTQYF. The CDR3, as DNA: TGCAGTGCTAGGGGCGGACTAGCGGGCAGCACAGATACGCAGTATTTT.

As regards this clonotype: A much larger clone lies one base from this, so it may be a read error. V is TRBV7-9 and J is TRBJ1-1; tentative D call: TRBD1 (5 bases). The germline V gene has CDR1 SEHNR and CDR2 FQNEAQ (reference sequence). The CDR3 consists of 14 residues. CDR3 amino acids: CASSFLDRQTEASF. The DNA of the CDR3 is TGTGCCAGCAGCTTCCTTGACAGACAAACTGAAGCTTCCTTT.

This clonotype was seen more than once but under ten times. The chain is built from TRBV9 and TRBJ1-6, with TRBD1 as a possible D gene (6 bases). Trimming took 1 base from V and 6 from J, leaving 11 bases between them. The CDR3 has 15 residues. Germline loops: CDR1 SGDLS, CDR2 YYNGEE. The CDR3 sequence: CASSVFGGSNSPLHF. Here the CDR3 DNA reads TGTGCCAGCAGCGTATTTGGGGGCTCTAATTCACCCCTCCACTTT.

V usage is TRBV6-1 and J usage is TRBJ2-1, with 12 positions matching TRBD2. The CDR3 loop spans 14 amino acids. Losses at the gene ends were 5 bases for V and 7 bases for J; bases not matched to a gene: 3. CDR1 MNHNS and CDR2 SASEGT come from the germline V gene. CDR3 in amino acids: CASSRLAGVNEQFF. The CDR3 region has the DNA TGTGCCAGCAGTCGACTAGCGGGGGTGAATGAGCAGTTCTTC.

The V and J genes are TRBV15 and TRBJ1-5; 7 bases map to TRBD1. The ends lost 5 bases at V and 6 bases at J; junction bases unmatched: 10. Germline V gives CDR1 LNHNV, CDR2 YYDKDF (reference sequence). The CDR3 has 15 residues. The DNA for the CDR3 is TGTGCCACCAGCCGCGGGACAGCAGCGGGTCAGCCCCAGCATTTT. This encodes CATSRGTAAGQPQHF.

This clonotype was observed a few times. The chain employs TRBV19 and TRBJ1-5; TRBD1 matches 8 bases. This CDR3 spans 17 amino acids. V lost 6 bases and J lost 1; bases outside the gene matches: 11. Germline V lookup: CDR1 LNHDA, CDR2 SQIVND (reference sequence). CDR3 in DNA: TGTGCCAGTAGCAGAGGGGCAGGGGGCGGGAGCAATCAGCCCCAGCATTTT. Translating it yields CASSRGAGGGSNQPQHF.

This clonotype was detected ten times or more. The CDR3 sequence: CASGGLAGYEQYF. Here the CDR3 DNA reads TGTGCCAGCGGCGGACTAGCGGGCTACGAGCAGTACTTC. This chain uses TRBV18 with TRBJ2-7; 11 bases are a match to TRBD2. Per the germline V gene, CDR1 is KGHSH and CDR2 is LQKENI. After removal of 8 bases from V and 3 bases from J, the junction contained 3 bases not matched to a gene. CDR3 length: 13 residues.

The gene calls are TRBV5-6 and TRBJ2-3; D remains ambiguous. Trimming shortened V by 2 bases and J by 2 bases, and 12 bases separated the two germline ends. Germline assignment: CDR1 SGHDT and CDR2 YYEEEE. CDR3 length: 15 residues. CDR3 DNA sequence: TGTGCCAGCAGCTTCGATTTTAGGCTCACAGATACGCAGTATTTT. Residues: CASSFDFRLTDTQYF.

This clonotype has ten or more counts. This sequence joins TRBV20-1 and TRBJ2-2; 9 bases map to TRBD1. Looked up from germline, CDR1 is DFQATT and CDR2 is SNEGSKA (reference sequence). V trimming: 0 bases; J trimming: 5 bases; junction bases outside the gene matches: 16. The CDR3 has 19 amino acids. In nucleotides, the CDR3 is TGCAGTGCTAGAGATATGCGACAGGGGGGCGTCGAGGATACCGGGGAGCTGTTTTTT. Its protein product is CSARDMRQGGVEDTGELFF.

This clonotype was seen a few times. The genes are TRBV7-8 and TRBJ2-1; 8 nucleotides align to TRBD2. In germline, CDR1 is SGHVS, CDR2 FQNEAQ. The CDR3 runs to 15 residues. V was clipped by 6 bases and J by 6 bases; unmatched bases: 10. CDR3 region: CASSYATGGTNEQFF. The CDR3 bases are TGTGCCAGCAGTTACGCTACGGGAGGGACCAATGAGCAGTTCTTC. Using reference TRBV7-8 and TRBJ2-1 for the parts outside the CDR3, the full variable domain is GAGVSQSPRYKVAKRGQDVALRCDPISGHVSLFWYQQALGQGPEFLTYFQNEAQLDKSGLPSDRFFAERPEGSVSTLKIQRTQQEDSAVYLCASSYATGGTNEQFFGPGTRLTVL.

The chain uses TRBV20-1 and TRBJ1-1; 8 bases match TRBD1. The CDR3 has 13 amino acids. The germline V gene encodes CDR1 DFQATT and CDR2 SNEGSKA (reference sequence). V trimming: 6 bases; J trimming: 0 bases; junction bases outside the gene matches: 3. CDR3 amino acids: CSAWTGLNTEAFF. The CDR3 DNA sequence: TGCAGTGCGTGGACAGGGCTGAACACTGAAGCTTTCTTT.

This clonotype was observed a few times. The rearrangement uses TRBV12-3 or TRBV12-4 and TRBJ2-5; 12 positions agree with TRBD2. V lost 1 base and J lost 4; bases outside the gene matches: 10. The CDR3 loop spans 18 amino acids. CDR3 DNA: TGTGCCAGCAGTTTAGGGGTACTAGCGGGGGGTTTAGGAGAGACCCAGTACTTC. Amino acids: CASSLGVLAGGLGETQYF.

This clonotype came up many times. The rearrangement joins TRBV18 to TRBJ1-1; D gene uncertain. V was clipped by 0 bases and J by 0 bases, with 8 bases between them. Germline CDR1 and CDR2: KGHSH and LQKENI. The CDR3 spans 15 residues. The CDR3, as DNA: TGTGCCAGCTCACCACCTTCAGGCATGAACACTGAAGCTTTCTTT. It specifies CASSPPSGMNTEAFF.

This chain connects TRBV20-1 to TRBJ1-2, with 8 bases fitting TRBD1. Looked up from germline, CDR1 is DFQATT and CDR2 is SNEGSKA (reference sequence). This CDR3 spans 14 amino acids. Trimming cost V 3 bases and J 4 bases; bases outside gene matches: 7. This CDR3 reads CSASGDRGIYGYTF. The CDR3 region has the DNA TGCAGTGCTAGTGGCGACAGGGGAATCTATGGCTACACCTTC.

The table lists this clonotype with a few counts. V usage is TRBV7-2 and J usage is TRBJ2-1; 7 bases line up with TRBD1. CDR1 and CDR2 (germline): SGHTA, FQGNSA. There are 15 residues in the CDR3. Germline trimming cut 2 bases from V and 5 bases from J; bases unmatched to any gene: 6. The CDR3 region has the DNA TGTGCCAGCAGCTTAAGAGACAGGGACCACAATGAGCAGTTCTTC. Translating it yields CASSLRDRDHNEQFF.